The 19 T cell receptor beta chains presented below share a single source sample, sequenced in a study of cytomegalovirus exposure and HLA in healthy donors (dated by TCRdb to about 2017). To prepare the library, the immunoSEQ multiplex PCR assay was applied. A mixture of 60 forward primers for TCR Vbeta segments and 13 reverse primers for TCR Jbeta segments was used in the multiplex PCR. TCRdb mirrors the immuneACCESS table, restricted to in-frame sequences. Some clones are absent from its copies; in checked studies, under half trace to an unresolved V gene, and the reason for the others is unknown. This sample has approximately 190,000 clones in its table, and over 9.5% of those were observed once. The ten biggest clones cover less than 8.5% of the sample. Sequenced material: PBMCs. Receptor source: a man in his fifties or sixties in good health and CMV-seropositive.

The table lists this clone with a few counts. V and J are TRBV9 and TRBJ2-5, with D possibly TRBD2 on 6 matching bases. CDR1 SGDLS and CDR2 YYNGEE come from the germline V gene. The ends were cut back, 7 bases at V and 3 bases at J, with 16 bases in the middle. This CDR3 has 14 residues. CDR3 DNA sequence: TGTGCCAGCTGCCTGGGCGGGGCTGAAGAGACCCAGTACTTC. This encodes CASCLGGAEETQYF. Supplemented by reference TRBV9 and TRBJ2-5, the full variable domain reads DSGVTQTPKHLITATGQRVTLRCSPRSGDLSVYWYQQSLDQGLQFLIQYYNGEERAKGNILERFSAQQFPDLHSELNLSSLELGDSALYFCASCLGGAEETQYFGPGTRLLVL.

CDR3 bases: TGTGCCAGCAGCCTTCGACAGGGAGGAGGCTACACCTTC. Protein sequence: CASSLRQGGGYTF. This chain joins TRBV5-5 and TRBJ1-2; 7 bases fit TRBD1. The germline V gene has CDR1 SGHKS and CDR2 YYEKEE (reference sequence). V was clipped by 4 bases and J by 8 bases; unmatched bases: 8. CDR3 length equals 13 residues. Drawing the rest from reference TRBV5-5 and TRBJ1-2, the complete variable domain is DAGVTQSPTHLIKTRGQQVTLRCSPISGHKSVSWYQQVLGQGPQFIFQYYEKEERGRGNFPDRFSARQFPNYSSELNVNALLLGDSALYLCASSLRQGGGYTFGSGTRLTVV.

V is TRBV6-5 and J is TRBJ1-3, with TRBD1 identical over 7 bases. Trimming took 6 bases from V and 0 from J; bases not matched to a gene: 5. CDR1 is MNHEY, CDR2 SVGAGI, per germline. This CDR3 has 15 residues. This CDR3 reads CASSRGTASGNTIYF. The CDR3 coding sequence is TGTGCCAGCAGCCGCGGGACAGCCTCTGGAAACACCATATATTTT.

J is TRBJ2-5 and V is TRBV7-2, with D possibly being TRBD1 (6 bases). The CDR3 has 14 residues. Germline values: CDR1 SGHTA, CDR2 FQGNSA. Trimming took 5 bases from V and 3 from J, leaving 13 bases between them. The CDR3 DNA is TGTGCCAGCAGCAGCTCCGGGACAAAAGAGACCCAGTACTTC. It specifies CASSSSGTKETQYF. The entire variable domain, with the rest obtained from reference TRBV7-2 and TRBJ2-5, is as follows: GAGVSQSPSNKVTEKGKDVELRCDPISGHTALYWYRQSLGQGLEFLIYFQGNSAPDKSGLPSDRFSAERTGGSVSTLTIQRTQQEDSAVYLCASSSSGTKETQYFGPGTRLLVL.

The chain is built from TRBV19 and TRBJ1-2; weak D call: TRBD1 (5 bases). Between the trimmed V and J ends, which lost 5 bases and 8 bases, there was a span of 24 bases. CDR3 length: 16 residues. The germline CDR1 and CDR2 sequences are LNHDA and SQIVND (reference sequence). DNA for the CDR3: TGTGCCAGTAGTGCCCCTCGTAGGGGCTACGATGTGGGCTACACCTTC. This translates into CASSAPRRGYDVGYTF. Variable domain in full (rest from reference TRBV19 and TRBJ1-2): DGGITQSPKYLFRKEGQNVTLSCEQNLNHDAMYWYRQDPGQGLRLIYYSQIVNDFQKGDIAEGYSVSREKKESFPLTVTSAQKNPTAFYLCASSAPRRGYDVGYTFGSGTRLTVV.

This clone has more than one count but fewer than ten. V and J are TRBV27 and TRBJ1-1; maybe TRBD1 (6 bases). The germline gives CDR1 MNHEY, CDR2 SMNVEV (reference sequence). The CDR3 contains 20 residues. V was shortened by 3 bases and J by 2 bases, with 28 bases between the two germline ends. CDR3 sequence reads: CASSFMGLGAGRDENTEAFF. CDR3 bases: TGTGCCAGCAGTTTTATGGGGCTGGGGGCAGGGCGTGATGAAAACACTGAAGCTTTCTTT.

This clone has a handful of counts. The chain links TRBV11-3 to TRBJ1-2; 9 nucleotides line up with TRBD1. V lost 5 bases and J lost 8; bases outside the gene matches: 9. The CDR3 is 14 amino acids. Germline values: CDR1 SGHNT, CDR2 YENEEA. This chain's CDR3 is CASSPGQGSDGYTF. The DNA for the CDR3 is TGTGCCAGCAGCCCCGGACAGGGGAGTGACGGCTACACCTTC.

V and J are TRBV30 and TRBJ2-2; D remains ambiguous. The CDR3 spans 14 residues. CDR1 GTSNPN and CDR2 SVGIG come from the germline V gene (reference sequence). V was pared by 1 base and J by 6 bases, with 12 bases between. CDR3 sequence: CAWSALALSGELFF. The CDR3, as DNA: TGTGCCTGGAGTGCTTTAGCCCTGTCCGGGGAGCTGTTTTTT.

The rearrangement uses TRBV7-2 and TRBJ2-3, with 9 bases matching TRBD1. The CDR3 totals 16 residues. Germline values: CDR1 SGHTA, CDR2 FQGNSA. Trimming at V came to 6 bases and at J to 6 bases, leaving 13 bases not matched to a gene. CDR3 nucleotide sequence: TGTGCCAGCAGAGCAAGAACAGGGGGCGGTAGGGATACGCAGTATTTT. Amino acid sequence: CASRARTGGGRDTQYF. The full variable domain, completed using reference TRBV7-2 and TRBJ2-3, is GAGVSQSPSNKVTEKGKDVELRCDPISGHTALYWYRQSLGQGLEFLIYFQGNSAPDKSGLPSDRFSAERTGGSVSTLTIQRTQQEDSAVYLCASRARTGGGRDTQYFGPGTRLTVL.

This clone turned up a few times. The chain recombines TRBV5-6 with TRBJ1-1, with 7 bases aligning to TRBD1. This CDR3 region has 15 residues. Per germline, CDR1 SGHDT and CDR2 YYEEEE. V lost 2 bases, J lost 0 bases, and 4 bases stayed unmatched. This chain's CDR3 is CASSLGGRMNTEAFF. CDR3 coding DNA: TGTGCCAGCAGCTTAGGGGGCCGAATGAACACTGAAGCTTTCTTT.

The chain recombines TRBV10-1 with TRBJ2-2, with a weak D call TRBD1 (5 bases). In germline, CDR1 is WNHNN, CDR2 SYGVQD (reference sequence). Trimming pared 4 bases from V and 3 bases from J, leaving 12 bases between. This CDR3 region has 15 residues. This CDR3 is CASSGLLGHTGELFF. CDR3 bases: TGCGCCAGCAGTGGCCTGTTGGGGCACACCGGGGAGCTGTTTTTT.

V and J are TRBV9 and TRBJ1-3, with a weak D call TRBD1 (5 bases). Germline V gene lookup returns CDR1 SGDLS and CDR2 YYNGEE. V lost 4 bases, J lost 2 bases, and 19 bases lay in between. The CDR3 covers 17 residues. Written as DNA, the CDR3 is TGTGCCAGCAGCCTCAGTACGGGACTCGGGCCTGGAAACACCATATATTTT. This gives the protein CASSLSTGLGPGNTIYF.

This clone has a handful of counts. The J gene is TRBJ1-2, the V gene TRBV5-1; 7 bases are shared with TRBD1. V lost 3 bases and J lost 2; bases outside the gene matches: 1. The CDR3 contains 13 residues. Germline V lookup: CDR1 SGHRS, CDR2 YFSETQ. The CDR3 DNA reads as TGCGCCAGCAGCTCGACAGGGAACTATGGCTACACCTTC. Translated: CASSSTGNYGYTF. Full variable domain (rest looked up from reference TRBV5-1 and TRBJ1-2): KAGVTQTPRYLIKTRGQQVTLSCSPISGHRSVSWYQQTPGQGLQFLFEYFSETQRNKGNFPGRFSGRQFSNSRSEMNVSTLELGDSALYLCASSSTGNYGYTFGSGTRLTVV.

This clone was counted a few times. The V gene is TRBV9, the J gene TRBJ1-2; 7 nucleotides line up with TRBD1. Germline-derived CDR1 and CDR2 are SGDLS and YYNGEE. The CDR3 consists of 13 residues. The V segment lost 2 bases and the J segment 8 bases; nucleotides outside the gene matches: 6. The CDR3 here is CASSVWDSTGYTF. The CDR3 DNA is TGTGCCAGCAGCGTTTGGGACAGCACCGGCTACACCTTC.

The V call is TRBV29-1, the J call TRBJ1-1, with D unresolved. Germline loops: CDR1 SQVTM, CDR2 ANQGSEA. The V end was cut by 3 bases, the J end by 4 bases, with 9 bases between. This CDR3 region has 12 residues. CDR3 nucleotide sequence: TGCAGCGTTGAGTCGGGGAGCACTGAAGCTTTCTTT. Its translation: CSVESGSTEAFF.

J is TRBJ1-5 and V is TRBV5-1; the match to TRBD1 covers 7 bases. The CDR3 sequence is 16 residues long. The trim removed 4 bases at V and 0 bases at J, leaving 7 bases unmatched. The germline V gene encodes CDR1 SGHRS and CDR2 YFSETQ. The CDR3 coding sequence is TGCGCCAGCAGCGTCTCCGGACAGGATAGCAATCAGCCCCAGCATTTT. Encoded protein: CASSVSGQDSNQPQHF.

The chain joins TRBV5-1 to TRBJ2-1; the D gene is possibly TRBD1 (7 bases). The CDR3 is made up of 15 amino acids. The V gene's germline CDR1 is SGHRS and CDR2 YFSETQ. Trimming removed 4 bases from V and 7 bases from J, with 18 bases in between. In nucleotides, the CDR3 is TGCGCCAGCAGCAAGGAGGAGGGGGCTTGGAATGAGCAGTTCTTC. The encoded protein is CASSKEEGAWNEQFF.

The J gene is TRBJ1-6, the V gene TRBV4-3; TRBD1 is a possible D gene (5 bases). Germline V CDR1 and CDR2: LGHNA, YSLEER. The CDR3 has 17 residues. Trimming shortened V by 3 bases and J by 0 bases, and 12 bases separated the two germline ends. The CDR3 DNA sequence: TGCGCCAGCAGCCAGGCCGCACAGGTCTCCTATAATTCACCCCTCCACTTT. Its translation: CASSQAAQVSYNSPLHF.

The rearrangement uses TRBV14 and TRBJ1-2; D gene unclear. This CDR3 has 15 amino acids. The V end lost 5 bases, the J end lost 1 base, and 14 bases lay between the germline ends. Germline assignment: CDR1 SGHDN and CDR2 FVKESK. This CDR3 is CASSTVGSFNYGYTF. Here the CDR3 DNA reads TGTGCCAGCAGCACGGTGGGCAGTTTTAACTATGGCTACACCTTC.